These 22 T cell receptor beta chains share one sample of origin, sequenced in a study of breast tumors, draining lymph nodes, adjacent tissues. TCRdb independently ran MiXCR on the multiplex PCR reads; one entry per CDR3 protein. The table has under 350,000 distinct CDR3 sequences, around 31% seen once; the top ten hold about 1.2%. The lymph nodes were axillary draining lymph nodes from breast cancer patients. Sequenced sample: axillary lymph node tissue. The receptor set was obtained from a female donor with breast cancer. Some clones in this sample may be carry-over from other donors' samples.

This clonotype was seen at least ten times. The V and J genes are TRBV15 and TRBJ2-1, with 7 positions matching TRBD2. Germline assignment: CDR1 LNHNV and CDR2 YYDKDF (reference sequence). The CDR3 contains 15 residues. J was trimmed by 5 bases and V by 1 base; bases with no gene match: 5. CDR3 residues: CATSRVAGGNNEQFF. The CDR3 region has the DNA TGTGCCACCAGCAGAGTAGCGGGTGGTAACAATGAGCAGTTCTTC.

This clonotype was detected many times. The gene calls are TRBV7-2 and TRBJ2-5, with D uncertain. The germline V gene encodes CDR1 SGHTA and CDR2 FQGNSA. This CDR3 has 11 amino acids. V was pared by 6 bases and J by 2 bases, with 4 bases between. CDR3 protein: CASRSQETQYF. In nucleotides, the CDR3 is TGTGCCAGCAGATCTCAAGAGACCCAGTACTTC.

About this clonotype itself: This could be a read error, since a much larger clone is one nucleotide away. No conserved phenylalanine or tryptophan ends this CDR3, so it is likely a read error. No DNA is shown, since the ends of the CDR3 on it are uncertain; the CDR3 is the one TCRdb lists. The CDR3: CAATAGQSRPDTQCL. The chain joins TRBV10-3 to TRBJ2-3; no check of the table's D call, TRBD2, against the DNA was made. The CDR3 sequence runs 15 residues, both termini included. CDR1 and CDR2 (germline): ENHRY, SYGVKD.

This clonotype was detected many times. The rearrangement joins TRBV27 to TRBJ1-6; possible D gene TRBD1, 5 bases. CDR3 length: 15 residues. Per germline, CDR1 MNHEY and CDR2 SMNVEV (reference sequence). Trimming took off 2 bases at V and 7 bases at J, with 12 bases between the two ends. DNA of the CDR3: TGTGCCAGCAGTTTAGAAGGGGCGTCCAATTCACCCCTCCACTTT. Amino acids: CASSLEGASNSPLHF.

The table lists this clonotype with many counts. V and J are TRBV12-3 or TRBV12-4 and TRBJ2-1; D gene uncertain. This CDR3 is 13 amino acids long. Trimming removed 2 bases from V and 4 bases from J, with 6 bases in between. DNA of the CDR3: TGTGCCAGCAGTTTATCCCAATACAATGAGCAGTTCTTC. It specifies CASSLSQYNEQFF.

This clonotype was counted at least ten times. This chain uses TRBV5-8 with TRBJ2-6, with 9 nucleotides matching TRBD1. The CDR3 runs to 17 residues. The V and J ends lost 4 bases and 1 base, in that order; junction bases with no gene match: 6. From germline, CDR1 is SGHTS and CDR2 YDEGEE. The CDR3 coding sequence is TGTGCCAGCAGCACGGACAGGGGTCAATCTGGGGCCAACGTCCTGACTTTC. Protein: CASSTDRGQSGANVLTF.

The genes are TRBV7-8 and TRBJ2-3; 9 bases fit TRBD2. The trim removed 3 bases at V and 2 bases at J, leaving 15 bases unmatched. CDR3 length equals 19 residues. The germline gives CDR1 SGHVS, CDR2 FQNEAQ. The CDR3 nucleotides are TGTGCCAGCAGCTTCGGGGGCGGGAGGGGTTCCCGTTACACAGATACGCAGTATTTT. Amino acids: CASSFGGGRGSRYTDTQYF.

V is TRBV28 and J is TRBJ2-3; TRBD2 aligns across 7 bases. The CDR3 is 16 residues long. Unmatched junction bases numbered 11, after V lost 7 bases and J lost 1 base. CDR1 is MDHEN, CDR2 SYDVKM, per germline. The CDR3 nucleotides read TGTGCCAGCACAATGGGGAGCGGGACCCGCACAGATACGCAGTATTTT. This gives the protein CASTMGSGTRTDTQYF.

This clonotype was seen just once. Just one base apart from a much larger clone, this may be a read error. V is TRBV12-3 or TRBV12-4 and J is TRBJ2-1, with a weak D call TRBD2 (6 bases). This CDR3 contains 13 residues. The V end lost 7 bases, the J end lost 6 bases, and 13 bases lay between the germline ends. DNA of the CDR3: TGTGCCAGCATTTGGGGAGCGGGCAATGAGCAGTTCTTC. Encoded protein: CASIWGAGNEQFF.

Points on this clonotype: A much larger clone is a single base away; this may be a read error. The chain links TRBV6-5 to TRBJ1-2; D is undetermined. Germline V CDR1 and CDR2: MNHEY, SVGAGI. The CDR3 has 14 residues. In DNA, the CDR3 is TGTGCCAGCAGTTACTCGACGGGGAACTGTGGCTACACCTTC. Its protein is CASSYSTGNCGYTF.

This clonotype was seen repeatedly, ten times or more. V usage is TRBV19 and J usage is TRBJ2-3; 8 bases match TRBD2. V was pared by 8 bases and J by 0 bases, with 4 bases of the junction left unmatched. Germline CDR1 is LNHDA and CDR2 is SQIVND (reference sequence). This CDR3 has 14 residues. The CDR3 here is CASGTSGSTDTQYF. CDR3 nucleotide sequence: TGTGCCAGTGGAACTAGCGGTAGCACAGATACGCAGTATTTT.

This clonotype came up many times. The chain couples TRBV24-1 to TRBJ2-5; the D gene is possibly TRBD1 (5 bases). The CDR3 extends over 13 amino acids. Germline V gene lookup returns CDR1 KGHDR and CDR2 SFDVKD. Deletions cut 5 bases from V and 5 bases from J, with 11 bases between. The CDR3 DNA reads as TGTGCCACCAGTGGTCGGACATGGGAGACCCAGTACTTC. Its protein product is CATSGRTWETQYF.

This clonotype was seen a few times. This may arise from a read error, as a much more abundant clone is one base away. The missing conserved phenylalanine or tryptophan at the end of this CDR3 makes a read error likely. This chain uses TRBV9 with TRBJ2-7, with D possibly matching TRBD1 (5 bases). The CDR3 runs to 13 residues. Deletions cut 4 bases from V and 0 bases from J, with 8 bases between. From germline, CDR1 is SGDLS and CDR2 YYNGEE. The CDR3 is CASSLDNSYEQYS. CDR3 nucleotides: TGTGCCAGCAGCTTGGACAACTCCTACGAGCAGTACTCC.

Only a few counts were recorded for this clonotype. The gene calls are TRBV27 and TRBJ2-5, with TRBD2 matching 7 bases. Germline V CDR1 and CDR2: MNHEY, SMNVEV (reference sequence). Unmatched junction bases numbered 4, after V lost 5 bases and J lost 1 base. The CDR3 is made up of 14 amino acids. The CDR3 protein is CASSKLAIQETQYF. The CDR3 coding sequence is TGTGCCAGCAGTAAACTAGCGATCCAAGAGACCCAGTACTTC.

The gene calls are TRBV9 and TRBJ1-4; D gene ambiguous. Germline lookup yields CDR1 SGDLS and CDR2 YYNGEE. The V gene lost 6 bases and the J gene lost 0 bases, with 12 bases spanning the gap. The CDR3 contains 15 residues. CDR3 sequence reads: CASNMGRTTNEKLFF. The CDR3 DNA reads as TGTGCCAGCAATATGGGGAGGACAACTAATGAAAAACTGTTTTTT.

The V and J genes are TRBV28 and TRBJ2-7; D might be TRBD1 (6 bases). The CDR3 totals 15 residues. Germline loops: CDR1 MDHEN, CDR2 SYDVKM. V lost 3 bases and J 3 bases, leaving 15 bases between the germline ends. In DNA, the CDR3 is TGTGCCAGCAGTTTCGTCTCAGGGGTCAGCTACGAGCAGTACTTC. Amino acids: CASSFVSGVSYEQYF.

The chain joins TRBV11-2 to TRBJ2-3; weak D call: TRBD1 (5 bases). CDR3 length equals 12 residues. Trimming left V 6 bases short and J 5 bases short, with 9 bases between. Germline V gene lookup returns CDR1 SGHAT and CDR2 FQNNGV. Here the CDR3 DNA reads TGTGCCAGCAGGGCCAGGGTAGATACGCAGTATTTT. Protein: CASRARVDTQYF.

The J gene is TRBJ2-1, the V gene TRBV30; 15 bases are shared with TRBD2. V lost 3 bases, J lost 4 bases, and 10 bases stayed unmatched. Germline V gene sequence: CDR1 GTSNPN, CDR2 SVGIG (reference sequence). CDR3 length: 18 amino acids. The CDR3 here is CAWRAPGLAGGAYNEQFF. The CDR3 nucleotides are TGTGCCTGGAGAGCCCCCGGACTAGCGGGAGGGGCTTACAATGAGCAGTTCTTC. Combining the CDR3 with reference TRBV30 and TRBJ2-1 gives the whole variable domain SQTIHQWPATLVQPVGSPLSLECTVEGTSNPNLYWYRQAAGRGLQLLFYSVGIGQISSEVPQNLSASRPQDRQFILSSKKLLLSDSGFYLCAWRAPGLAGGAYNEQFFGPGTRLTVL.

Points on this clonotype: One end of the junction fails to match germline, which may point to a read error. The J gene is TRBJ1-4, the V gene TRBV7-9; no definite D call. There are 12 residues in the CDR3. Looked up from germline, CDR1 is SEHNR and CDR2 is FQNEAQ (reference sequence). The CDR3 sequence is CASSLGGERLFF. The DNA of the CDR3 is TGTGCCAGCAGCTTAGGGGGTGAAAGACTGTTTTTT.

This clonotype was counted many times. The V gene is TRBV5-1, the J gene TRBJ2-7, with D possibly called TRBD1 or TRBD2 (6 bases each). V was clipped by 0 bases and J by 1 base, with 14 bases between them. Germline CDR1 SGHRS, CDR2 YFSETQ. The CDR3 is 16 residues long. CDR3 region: CASSLDVGGISYEQYF. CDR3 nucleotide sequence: TGCGCCAGCAGCTTGGACGTAGGGGGGATATCCTACGAGCAGTACTTC.

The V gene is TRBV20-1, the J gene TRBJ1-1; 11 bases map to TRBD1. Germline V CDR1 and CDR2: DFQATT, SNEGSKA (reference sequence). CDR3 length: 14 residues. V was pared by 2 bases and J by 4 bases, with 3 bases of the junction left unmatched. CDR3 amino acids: CSARSGTGGTEAFF. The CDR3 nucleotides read TGCAGTGCTAGATCCGGGACAGGGGGCACTGAAGCTTTCTTT.

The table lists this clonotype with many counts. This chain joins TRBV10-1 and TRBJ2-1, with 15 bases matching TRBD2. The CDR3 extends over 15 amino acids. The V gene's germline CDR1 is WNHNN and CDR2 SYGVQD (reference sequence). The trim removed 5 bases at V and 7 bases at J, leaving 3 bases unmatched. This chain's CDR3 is CASSSGTSGRNEQFF. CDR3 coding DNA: TGCGCCAGCAGTTCAGGGACTAGCGGGAGGAATGAGCAGTTCTTC.